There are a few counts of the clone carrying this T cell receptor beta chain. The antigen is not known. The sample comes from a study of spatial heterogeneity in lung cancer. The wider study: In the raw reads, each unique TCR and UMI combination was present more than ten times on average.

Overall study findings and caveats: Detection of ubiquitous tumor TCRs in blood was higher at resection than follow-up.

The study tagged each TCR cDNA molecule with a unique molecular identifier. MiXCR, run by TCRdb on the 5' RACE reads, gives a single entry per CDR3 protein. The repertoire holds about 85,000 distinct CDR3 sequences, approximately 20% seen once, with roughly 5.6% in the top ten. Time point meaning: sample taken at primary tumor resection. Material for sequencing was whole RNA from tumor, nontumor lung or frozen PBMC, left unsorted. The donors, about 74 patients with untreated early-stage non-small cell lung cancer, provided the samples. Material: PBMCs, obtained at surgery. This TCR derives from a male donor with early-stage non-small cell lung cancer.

The CDR3 region is CASSLGSGRGNEQFF. CDR3 in DNA: TGTGCCAGCAGCTTAGGCTCGGGGAGGGGTAATGAGCAGTTCTTC. The V call is TRBV13, the J call TRBJ2-1; TRBD2 aligns across 7 bases. Germline V gives CDR1 PRHDT, CDR2 FYEKMQ (reference sequence). V dropped 0 bases and J dropped 7; count of bases not matched to a gene: 6. This CDR3 is 15 amino acids long.